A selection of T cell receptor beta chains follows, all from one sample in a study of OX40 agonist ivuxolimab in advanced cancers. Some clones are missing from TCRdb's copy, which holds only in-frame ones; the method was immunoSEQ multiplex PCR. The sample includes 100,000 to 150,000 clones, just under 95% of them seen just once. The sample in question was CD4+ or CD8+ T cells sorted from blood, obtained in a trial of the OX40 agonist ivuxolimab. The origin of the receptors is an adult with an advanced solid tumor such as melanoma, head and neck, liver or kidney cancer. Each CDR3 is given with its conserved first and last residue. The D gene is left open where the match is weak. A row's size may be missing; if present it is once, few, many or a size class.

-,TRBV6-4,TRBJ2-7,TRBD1,CASSAGTEGEQYF,TGTGCCAGCAGTGCCGGGACAGAAGGCGAGCAGTACTTC
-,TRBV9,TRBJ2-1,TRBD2,CASSVAASGSIDEQFF,TGTGCCAGCAGCGTAGCGGCTAGCGGGAGTATTGATGAGCAGTTCTTC
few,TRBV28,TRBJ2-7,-,CASSLQGAVGYEQYF,TGTGCCAGCAGTTTACAGGGCGCGGTAGGGTACGAGCAGTACTTC
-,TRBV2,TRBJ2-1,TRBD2,CASSDQRDLNEQFF,TGTGCCAGCAGTGACCAGCGGGACCTCAATGAGCAGTTCTTC
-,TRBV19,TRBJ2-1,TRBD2,CASSIGRASGRTYNEQFF,TGTGCCAGTAGTATAGGAAGGGCTAGCGGGAGGACGTACAATGAGCAGTTCTTC
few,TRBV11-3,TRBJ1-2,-,CASRDGGAGYGYTF,TGTGCCAGCAGGGATGGTGGGGCCGGCTATGGCTACACCTTC
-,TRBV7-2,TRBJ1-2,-,CASSLGHSSNYGYTF,TGTGCCAGCAGCTTAGGACACAGCTCTAACTATGGCTACACCTTC
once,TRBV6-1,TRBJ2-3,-,CASLSGDSTDTQYF,TGTGCCAGCCTTAGCGGCGATAGCACAGATACGCAGTATTTT
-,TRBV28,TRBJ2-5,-,CASSLSLTDSLQQETQYF,TGTGCCAGCAGTTTATCCCTAACAGACAGCCTTCAACAAGAGACCCAGTACTTC
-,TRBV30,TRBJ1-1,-,CAWSTDRVWVREAFF,TGTGCCTGGAGTACCGATAGGGTGTGGGTGAGAGAAGCTTTCTTT
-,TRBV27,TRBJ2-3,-,CASGHSYTDTQYF,TGTGCCAGCGGGCACAGCTACACAGATACGCAGTATTTT
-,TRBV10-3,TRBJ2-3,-,CAISLGTDTQYF,TGTGCCATCAGTCTGGGCACAGATACGCAGTATTTT
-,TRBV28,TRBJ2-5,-,CASSLEADGETQYF,TGTGCCAGCAGCCTCGAGGCGGACGGAGAGACCCAGTACTTC
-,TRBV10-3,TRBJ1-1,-,CAITPGRGVNTEAFF,TGTGCCATCACCCCGGGGAGAGGGGTGAACACTGAAGCTTTCTTT
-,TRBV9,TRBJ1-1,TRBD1,CASSGNGQGPTEAFF,TGTGCCAGCAGCGGAAACGGACAGGGGCCGACTGAAGCTTTCTTT
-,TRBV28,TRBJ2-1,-,CASGRTVYNEQFF,TGTGCCAGCGGCCGGACAGTCTACAATGAGCAGTTCTTC
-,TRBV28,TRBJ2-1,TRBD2,CASSFASGRALEQFF,TGTGCCAGCAGTTTTGCTAGCGGGAGGGCCCTTGAGCAGTTCTTC
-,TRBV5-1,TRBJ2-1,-,CASSLLSPSYNEQFF,TGCGCCAGCAGCCTACTATCGCCATCCTACAATGAGCAGTTCTTC
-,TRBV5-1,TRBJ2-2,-,CASSSGGKDGELFF,TGCGCCAGCAGCTCTGGAGGGAAAGACGGGGAGCTGTTTTTT
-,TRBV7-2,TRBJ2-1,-,CASSVPGHNEQFF,TGTGCCAGCAGCGTACCGGGGCACAATGAGCAGTTCTTC
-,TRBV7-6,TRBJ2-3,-,CASSLRTNTDTQYF,TGTGCCAGCAGCTTAAGGACTAATACAGATACGCAGTATTTT
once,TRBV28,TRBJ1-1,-,CASTEKDTEAFF,TGTGCCAGCACCGAGAAGGACACTGAAGCTTTCTTT
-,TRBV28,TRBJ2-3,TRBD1,CASSLAGTGSTDTQYF,TGTGCCAGCAGTTTAGCCGGGACAGGGAGCACAGATACGCAGTATTTT
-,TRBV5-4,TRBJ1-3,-,CASSFDNSGNTIYF,TGTGCCAGCAGCTTTGACAACTCTGGAAACACCATATATTTT
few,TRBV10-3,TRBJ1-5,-,CAISESRGLEQPQHF,TGTGCCATCAGTGAGTCTAGGGGATTAGAGCAGCCCCAGCATTTT
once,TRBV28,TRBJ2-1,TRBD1,CASSPRTGTYEQFF,TGTGCCAGCAGTCCAAGGACAGGGACGTATGAGCAGTTCTTC
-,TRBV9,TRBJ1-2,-,CASSVTSLSNYGYTF,TGTGCCAGCAGCGTTACATCCCTTTCTAACTATGGCTACACCTTC
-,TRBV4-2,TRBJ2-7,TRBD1,CASSPGQRDEQYF,TGTGCCAGCAGCCCGGGACAGCGCGACGAGCAGTACTTC
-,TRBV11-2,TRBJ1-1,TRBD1,CASSSQGLEAFF,TGTGCCAGCAGCTCACAGGGGCTTGAAGCTTTCTTT
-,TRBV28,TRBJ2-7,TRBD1,CASSLNRGYEQYF,TGTGCCAGCAGTTTAAACAGGGGGTACGAGCAGTACTTC
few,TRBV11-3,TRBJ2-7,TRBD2,CASSLSGRTYEQYF,TGTGCCAGCAGCCTTAGCGGGCGGACCTACGAGCAGTACTTC
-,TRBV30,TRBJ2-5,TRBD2,CAFRTSGLGTQYF,TGTGCCTTCCGGACTAGCGGTCTGGGGACCCAGTACTTC
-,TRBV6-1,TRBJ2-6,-,CASSEQGPGAAGANVLTF,TGTGCCAGCAGTGAACAGGGTCCGGGGGCGGCTGGGGCCAACGTCCTGACTTTC
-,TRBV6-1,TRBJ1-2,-,CASSESGTYGYTF,TGTGCCAGCAGTGAATCCGGGACCTATGGCTACACCTTC
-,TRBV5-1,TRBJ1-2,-,CASSLKRDGYTF,TGCGCCAGCAGCTTGAAACGGGATGGCTACACCTTC
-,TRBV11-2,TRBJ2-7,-,CASSLRLAPGFEQYF,TGTGCCAGCAGCTTAAGATTAGCCCCGGGGTTCGAGCAGTACTTC
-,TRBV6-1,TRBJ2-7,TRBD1,CASQSWDRPYEQYF,TGTGCCAGCCAGAGCTGGGACAGGCCCTACGAGCAGTACTTC
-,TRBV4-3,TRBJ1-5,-,CASSQDRQSNQPQHF,TGCGCCAGCAGCCAGGACAGACAGAGCAATCAGCCCCAGCATTTT
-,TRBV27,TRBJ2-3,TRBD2,CASSETSGGSTDTQYF,TGTGCCAGCAGTGAAACTAGCGGTGGGAGCACAGATACGCAGTATTTT
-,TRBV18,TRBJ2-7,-,CASSPGVAEGPYEQYF,TGTGCCAGCTCACCAGGTGTAGCGGAGGGCCCTTACGAGCAGTACTTC
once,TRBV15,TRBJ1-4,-,CATSRDRRSSNEKLFF,TGTGCCACCAGCAGAGACAGAAGGTCCTCTAATGAAAAACTGTTTTTT
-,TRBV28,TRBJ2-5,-,CASSPGGSSSYTETQYF,TGTGCCAGCAGTCCCGGTGGTTCATCGTCATATACGGAGACCCAGTACTTC
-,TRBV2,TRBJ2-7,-,CASSEQRGANYEQYF,TGTGCCAGCAGTGAGCAAAGGGGAGCAAATTACGAGCAGTACTTC
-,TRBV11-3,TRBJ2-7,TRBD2,CASSRGTSGDHYEQYF,TGTGCCAGCAGCCGGGGGACTAGCGGGGATCACTACGAGCAGTACTTC
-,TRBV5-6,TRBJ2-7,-,CASSWGVGSSLAYEQYF,TGTGCCAGCAGCTGGGGGGTGGGATCCTCTCTGGCCTACGAGCAGTACTTC
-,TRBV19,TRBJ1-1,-,CASRTEMNTEAFF,TGTGCCAGTCGGACAGAGATGAACACTGAAGCTTTCTTT
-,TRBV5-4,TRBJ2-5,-,CASSSQQETQYF,TGTGCCAGCAGCTCACAGCAAGAGACCCAGTACTTC
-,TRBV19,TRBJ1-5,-,CASRTDRFVNQPQHF,TGTGCCAGTAGGACCGACAGATTTGTCAATCAGCCCCAGCATTTT
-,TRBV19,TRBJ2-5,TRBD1,CACKQGASGETQYF,TGTGCCTGCAAGCAGGGGGCCTCGGGAGAGACCCAGTACTTC
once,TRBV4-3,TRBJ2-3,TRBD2,CASSPGLAGGNGVGTDTQYF,TGCGCCAGCAGCCCCGGACTAGCGGGAGGGAATGGGGTTGGGACAGATACGCAGTATTTT
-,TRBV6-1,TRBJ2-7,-,CASKSDTDSYEQYF,TGTGCCAGCAAGTCTGACACTGACTCCTACGAGCAGTACTTC
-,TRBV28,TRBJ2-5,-,CASSLVTPGTETQYF,TGTGCCAGCAGTTTAGTAACCCCCGGAACAGAGACCCAGTACTTC
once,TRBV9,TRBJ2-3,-,CASSGDTQYF,TGTGCCAGCAGCGGGGATACGCAGTATTTT
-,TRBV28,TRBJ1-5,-,CASSFPGSQPQHF,TGTGCCAGCAGTTTCCCGGGGAGTCAGCCCCAGCATTTT
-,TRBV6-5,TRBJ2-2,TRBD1,CASRGTGNTGELFF,TGTGCCAGCAGAGGGACAGGGAACACCGGGGAGCTGTTTTTT